One and the same sample provided the 19 T cell receptor beta chains below, sequenced in a study of neoadjuvant anti-PD-1 for oral cavity cancer. Indicated time point: after neoadjuvant nivolumab, at surgical resection. Clones were read by immunoSEQ multiplex PCR, and TCRdb kept only the in-frame ones, dropping some. The sample lists just under 70,000 clones; 70% to 90% were seen once. The sample in question was PBMCs, obtained after nivolumab (anti-PD-1) treatment. The receptor source for this set is a person between 35 and 79 years old with oral cavity squamous cell carcinoma.

This chain connects TRBV7-6 to TRBJ1-2; the match to TRBD1 covers 7 bases. The germline gives CDR1 SGHVS, CDR2 FNYEAQ. The CDR3 has 13 residues. Trimming removed 5 bases from V and 4 bases from J; junction bases left unmatched: 4. CDR3 residues: CASSADRSYGYTF. The CDR3 nucleotides read TGTGCCAGCAGCGCGGACAGGTCCTATGGCTACACCTTC.

This chain links TRBV6-1 with TRBJ2-1, with TRBD2 matching 9 bases. In germline, CDR1 is MNHNS, CDR2 SASEGT. CDR3 length equals 15 residues. V shed 4 bases and J 8 bases; nucleotides not matched to a gene: 9. As DNA, the CDR3 is TGTGCCAGCAGTGGCGGGAGGGCCGGTAGAGATGAGCAGTTCTTC. This sequence encodes CASSGGRAGRDEQFF.

The chain couples TRBV7-3 to TRBJ1-2; tentative D call: TRBD1 (6 bases). The CDR3 has 13 amino acids. Germline CDR1 reads SGHTA; CDR2 reads FQGTGA. Trimming removed 3 bases from V and 7 bases from J, with 12 bases in between. Here the CDR3 reads CASSFQGTGGYTF. The DNA for the CDR3 is TGTGCCAGCAGCTTCCAGGGGACGGGTGGCTACACCTTC.

The V call is TRBV19, the J call TRBJ2-3; D is unresolved. Deletions cut 5 bases from V and 1 base from J, with 7 bases between. Germline lookup yields CDR1 LNHDA and CDR2 SQIVND (reference sequence). The CDR3 loop spans 13 amino acids. The CDR3 here is CASSHQGTDTQYF. The CDR3 nucleotides read TGTGCCAGTAGTCACCAGGGCACAGATACGCAGTATTTT. Full variable domain (missing parts from reference TRBV19 and TRBJ2-3): DGGITQSPKYLFRKEGQNVTLSCEQNLNHDAMYWYRQDPGQGLRLIYYSQIVNDFQKGDIAEGYSVSREKKESFPLTVTSAQKNPTAFYLCASSHQGTDTQYFGPGTRLTVL.

The chain recombines TRBV29-1 with TRBJ1-3; 10 nucleotides match TRBD1. Unmatched junction bases numbered 6, after V lost 7 bases and J lost 0 bases. CDR3 length: 15 amino acids. Germline CDR1 is SQVTM and CDR2 is ANQGSEA. The CDR3 DNA follows: TGCAGCGGAGAAGGGACAGGGGACTCTGGAAACACCATATATTTT. Its translation: CSGEGTGDSGNTIYF.

Only a few counts were recorded for this clone. The chain has TRBV5-6 and TRBJ2-1; D unclear. Looked up from germline, CDR1 is SGHDT and CDR2 is YYEEEE. The CDR3 spans 13 residues. V was cut by 2 bases and J by 7 bases, with 10 bases left in between. Written as DNA, the CDR3 is TGTGCCAGCAGCTTATATCAGGCAAATGAGCAGTTCTTC. This gives the protein CASSLYQANEQFF.

The chain has TRBV25-1 and TRBJ1-1; unclear D gene. Deletions cut 4 bases from V and 3 bases from J, with 12 bases between. This CDR3 is built from 14 residues. From germline, CDR1 is MGHDK and CDR2 SYGVNS. This CDR3 reads CASSGETMDTEAFF. CDR3 coding DNA: TGTGCCAGCAGTGGGGAAACGATGGACACTGAAGCTTTCTTT.

J is TRBJ2-7 and V is TRBV5-1; possibly TRBD1 for D (6 bases). Germline values: CDR1 SGHRS, CDR2 YFSETQ. V was cut by 0 bases and J by 5 bases, with 15 bases left in between. This CDR3 comprises 15 residues. The CDR3 region is CASSLDGQRSDEQYF. CDR3 bases: TGCGCCAGCAGCTTGGACGGACAGAGGAGTGACGAGCAGTACTTC.

The chain carries TRBV18 and TRBJ1-1, with unresolved D. The CDR3 runs to 14 residues. CDR1 is KGHSH, CDR2 LQKENI, per germline. Trimming stripped 2 bases from V and 0 bases from J, with 7 bases between. The CDR3, as DNA: TGTGCCAGCTCACCAAGACAACTGAACACTGAAGCTTTCTTT. Translation gives CASSPRQLNTEAFF.

The chain has TRBV9 and TRBJ2-5; D remains unclear. V dropped 3 bases and J dropped 5 bases, with 11 bases sitting between them. The CDR3 covers 13 residues. The V gene's germline CDR1 is SGDLS and CDR2 YYNGEE. CDR3 region: CASSGLFSETQYF. As DNA, the CDR3 is TGTGCCAGCAGCGGACTGTTCAGTGAGACCCAGTACTTC.

The gene calls are TRBV30 and TRBJ1-2; D perhaps matches TRBD1 (5 bases). The CDR3 extends over 15 amino acids. Germline loops: CDR1 GTSNPN, CDR2 SVGIG (reference sequence). Trimming shortened V by 2 bases and J by 4 bases, and 17 bases separated the two germline ends. CDR3 in amino acids: CAWSPISGISYGYTF. CDR3 bases: TGTGCCTGGAGTCCCATATCAGGGATCTCCTATGGCTACACCTTC.

The chain is built from TRBV7-3 and TRBJ2-3; 13 bases align to TRBD2. The CDR3 is 18 residues long. V lost 1 base, J lost 4 bases, and 8 bases stayed unmatched. Germline CDR1 SGHTA, CDR2 FQGTGA. CDR3 sequence reads: CASSLNPPLAGGSDTQYF. DNA of the CDR3: TGTGCCAGCAGCTTAAACCCCCCACTAGCGGGAGGGTCAGATACGCAGTATTTT.

The V gene is TRBV4-2, the J gene TRBJ2-1; D is perhaps TRBD1 (5 bases). The V gene's germline CDR1 is LGHNA and CDR2 YNFKEQ. The CDR3 has 17 residues. V lost 1 base and J lost 5, with 18 bases in between. This CDR3 reads CASSQGPVGAMDNEQFF. Here the CDR3 DNA reads TGTGCCAGCAGCCAAGGTCCCGTAGGGGCTATGGACAATGAGCAGTTCTTC.

This chain uses TRBV29-1 with TRBJ1-1, with no clear D. The CDR3 is 13 residues long. V dropped 2 bases and J dropped 1 base, with 8 bases sitting between them. In germline, CDR1 is SQVTM, CDR2 ANQGSEA. This CDR3 reads CSVETYRNTEAFF. CDR3 coding DNA: TGCAGCGTTGAAACGTACAGGAACACTGAAGCTTTCTTT.

V usage is TRBV7-2 and J usage is TRBJ2-5; 8 bases match TRBD1. V gave up 5 bases and J gave up 1 base; unmatched junction bases: 6. Per germline, CDR1 SGHTA and CDR2 FQGNSA. This CDR3 comprises 15 residues. CDR3 coding DNA: TGTGCCAGCAGCGTCCGGACAGGGCTCCAAGAGACCCAGTACTTC. Translating gives CASSVRTGLQETQYF.

The chain joins TRBV28 to TRBJ2-7; maybe TRBD1 (6 bases). CDR1 and CDR2 from the germline V gene are MDHEN and SYDVKM. The CDR3 runs 14 residues. V was shortened by 2 bases and J by 4 bases, with 12 bases between the two germline ends. The CDR3: CASSLPPTGYEQYF. CDR3 nucleotides: TGTGCCAGCAGTTTACCCCCGACAGGTTACGAGCAGTACTTC.

This chain connects TRBV19 to TRBJ1-1, with a possible D match to TRBD1 (5 bases). The CDR3 contains 16 residues. CDR1 is LNHDA and CDR2 is SQIVND in the germline V gene (reference sequence). Between the trimmed V and J ends, which lost 7 bases and 0 bases, there was a span of 18 bases. The CDR3 protein is CASMRRGGGMNTEAFF. DNA for the CDR3: TGTGCCAGTATGAGGAGGGGCGGAGGGATGAACACTGAAGCTTTCTTT.

The rearrangement uses TRBV7-7 and TRBJ2-1, with 7 bases that match TRBD2. Germline CDR1 and CDR2: SSHAT and FNYEAQ (reference sequence). The CDR3 has 13 amino acids. CDR3 sequence reads: CASSGTNDNEQFF. The CDR3, as DNA: TGTGCTTCCTCCGGGACTAACGACAATGAGCAGTTCTTC.

The rearrangement links TRBV19 to TRBJ2-7, with TRBD1 as a possible D gene (6 bases). Germline loops: CDR1 LNHDA, CDR2 SQIVND (reference sequence). The V end was cut by 2 bases, the J end by 2 bases, with 10 bases between. This CDR3 has 14 residues. In nucleotides, the CDR3 is TGTGCCAGTAGTATACCTGGACAGACCTACGAGCAGTACTTC. This gives the protein CASSIPGQTYEQYF. Looking up the rest from reference TRBV19 and TRBJ2-7 gives the full variable domain: DGGITQSPKYLFRKEGQNVTLSCEQNLNHDAMYWYRQDPGQGLRLIYYSQIVNDFQKGDIAEGYSVSREKKESFPLTVTSAQKNPTAFYLCASSIPGQTYEQYFGPGTRLTVT.